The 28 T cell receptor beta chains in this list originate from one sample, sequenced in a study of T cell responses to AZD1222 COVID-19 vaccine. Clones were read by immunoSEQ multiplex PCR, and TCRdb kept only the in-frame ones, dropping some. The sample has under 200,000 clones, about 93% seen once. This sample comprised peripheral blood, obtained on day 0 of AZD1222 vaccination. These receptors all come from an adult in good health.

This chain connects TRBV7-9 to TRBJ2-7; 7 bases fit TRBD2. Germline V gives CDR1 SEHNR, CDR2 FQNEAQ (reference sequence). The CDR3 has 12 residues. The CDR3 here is CVSGGDSYEQYF. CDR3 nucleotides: TGTGTGAGTGGGGGGGACTCCTACGAGCAGTACTTC.

CDR3 DNA sequence: TGTGCCACCCTCCCGGCCGACAGGGGGCGGCAAGAGACCCAGTACTTC. Protein: CATLPADRGRQETQYF. The chain uses TRBV10-3 and TRBJ2-5, with 10 bases lining up with TRBD1. Germline V gene lookup returns CDR1 ENHRY and CDR2 SYGVKD. With V trimmed by 10 bases and J by 2 bases, 13 bases remained unmatched. The CDR3 has 16 amino acids.

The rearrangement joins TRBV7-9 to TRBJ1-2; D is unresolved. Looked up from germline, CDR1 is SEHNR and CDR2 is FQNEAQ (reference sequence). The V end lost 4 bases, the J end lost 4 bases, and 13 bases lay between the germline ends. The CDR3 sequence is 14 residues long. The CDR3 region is CASSSGAGIYGYTF. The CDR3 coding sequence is TGTGCCAGCAGCTCCGGAGCGGGGATCTATGGCTACACCTTC.

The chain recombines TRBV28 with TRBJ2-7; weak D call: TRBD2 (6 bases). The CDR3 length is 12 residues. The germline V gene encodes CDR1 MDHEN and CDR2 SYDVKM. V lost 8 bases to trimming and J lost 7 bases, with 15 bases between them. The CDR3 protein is CASSFGRQEQYF. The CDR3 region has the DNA TGTGCCAGCTCCTTTGGGAGGCAAGAGCAGTACTTC.

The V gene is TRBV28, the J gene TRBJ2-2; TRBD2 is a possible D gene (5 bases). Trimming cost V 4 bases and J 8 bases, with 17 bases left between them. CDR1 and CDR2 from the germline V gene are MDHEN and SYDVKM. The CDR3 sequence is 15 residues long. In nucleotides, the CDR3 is TGTGCCAGCAGTTCGGGGAGCGTTGGATCTGGGGAGCTGTTTTTT. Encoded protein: CASSSGSVGSGELFF.

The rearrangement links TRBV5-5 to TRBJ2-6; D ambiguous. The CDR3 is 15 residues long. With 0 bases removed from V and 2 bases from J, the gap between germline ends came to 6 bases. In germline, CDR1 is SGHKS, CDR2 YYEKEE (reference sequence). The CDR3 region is CASSLGEAGANVLTF. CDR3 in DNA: TGTGCCAGCAGCTTGGGAGAAGCTGGGGCCAACGTCCTGACTTTC. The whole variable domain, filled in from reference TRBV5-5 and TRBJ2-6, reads DAGVTQSPTHLIKTRGQQVTLRCSPISGHKSVSWYQQVLGQGPQFIFQYYEKEERGRGNFPDRFSARQFPNYSSELNVNALLLGDSALYLCASSLGEAGANVLTFGAGSRLTVL.

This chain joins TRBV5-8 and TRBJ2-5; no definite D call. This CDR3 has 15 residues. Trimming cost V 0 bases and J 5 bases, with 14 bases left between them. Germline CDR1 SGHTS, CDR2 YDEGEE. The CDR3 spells CASSLGQPIEETQYF. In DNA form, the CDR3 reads TGTGCCAGCAGCTTGGGTCAGCCTATAGAGGAGACCCAGTACTTC.

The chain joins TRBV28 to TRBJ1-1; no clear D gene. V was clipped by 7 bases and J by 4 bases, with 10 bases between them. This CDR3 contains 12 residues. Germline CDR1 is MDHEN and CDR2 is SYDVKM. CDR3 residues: CASTYSATEAFF. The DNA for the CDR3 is TGTGCCAGCACCTACTCGGCCACTGAAGCTTTCTTT.

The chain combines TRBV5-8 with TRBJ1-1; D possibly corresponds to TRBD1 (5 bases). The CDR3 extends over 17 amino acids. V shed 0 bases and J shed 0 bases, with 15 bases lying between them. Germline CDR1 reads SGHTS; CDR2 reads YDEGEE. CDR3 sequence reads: CASSLEGWGTVNTEAFF. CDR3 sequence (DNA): TGTGCCAGCAGCTTGGAGGGTTGGGGGACTGTGAACACTGAAGCTTTCTTT.

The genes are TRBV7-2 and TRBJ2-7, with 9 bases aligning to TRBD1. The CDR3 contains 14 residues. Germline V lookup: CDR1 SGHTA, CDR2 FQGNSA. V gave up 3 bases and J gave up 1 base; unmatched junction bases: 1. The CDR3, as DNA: TGTGCCAGCAGCTTTGACAGGGGGTCCTACGAGCAGTACTTC. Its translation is CASSFDRGSYEQYF.

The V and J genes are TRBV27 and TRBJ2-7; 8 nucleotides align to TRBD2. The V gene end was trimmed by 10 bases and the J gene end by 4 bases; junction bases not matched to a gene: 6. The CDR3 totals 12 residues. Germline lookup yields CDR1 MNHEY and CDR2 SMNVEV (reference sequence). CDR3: CATGTRGYEQYF. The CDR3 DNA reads TGTGCCACCGGGACTAGAGGATACGAGCAGTACTTC.

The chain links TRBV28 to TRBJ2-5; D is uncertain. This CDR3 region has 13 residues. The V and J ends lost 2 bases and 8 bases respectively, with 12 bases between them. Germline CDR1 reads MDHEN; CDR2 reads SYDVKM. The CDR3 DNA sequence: TGTGCCAGCAGTTTAGCCCCGTTATCCACCCAGTACTTC. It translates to CASSLAPLSTQYF.

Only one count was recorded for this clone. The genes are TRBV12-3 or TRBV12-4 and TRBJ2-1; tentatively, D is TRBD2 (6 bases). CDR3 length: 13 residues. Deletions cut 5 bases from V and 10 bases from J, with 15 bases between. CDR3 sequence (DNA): TGTGCCAGCAGTACGAAGCGGGCTAACGAGCAGTTCTTC. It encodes CASSTKRANEQFF.

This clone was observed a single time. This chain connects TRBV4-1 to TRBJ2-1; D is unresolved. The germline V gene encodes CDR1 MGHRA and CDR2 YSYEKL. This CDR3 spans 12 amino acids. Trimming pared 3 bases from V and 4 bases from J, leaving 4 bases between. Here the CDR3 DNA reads TGCGCCAGCAGCCATATATACAATGAGCAGTTCTTC. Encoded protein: CASSHIYNEQFF.

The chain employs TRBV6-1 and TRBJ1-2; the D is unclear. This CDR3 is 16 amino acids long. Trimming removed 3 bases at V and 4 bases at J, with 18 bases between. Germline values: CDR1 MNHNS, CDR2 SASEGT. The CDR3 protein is CASSEGGGWLGYGYTF. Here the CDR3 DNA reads TGTGCCAGCAGTGAGGGTGGCGGGTGGTTAGGCTATGGCTACACCTTC.

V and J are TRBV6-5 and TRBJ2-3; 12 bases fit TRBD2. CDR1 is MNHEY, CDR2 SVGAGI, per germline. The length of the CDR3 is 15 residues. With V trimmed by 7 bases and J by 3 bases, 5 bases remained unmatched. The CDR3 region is CASMLAGGGTDTQYF. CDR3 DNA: TGTGCCAGCATGCTAGCGGGAGGGGGGACAGATACGCAGTATTTT.

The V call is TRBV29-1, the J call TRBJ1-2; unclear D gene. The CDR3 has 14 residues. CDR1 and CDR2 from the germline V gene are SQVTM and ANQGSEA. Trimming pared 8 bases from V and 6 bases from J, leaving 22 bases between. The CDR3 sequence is CSSTGGGGPNGYTF. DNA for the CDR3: TGCAGCTCAACCGGAGGCGGAGGTCCCAATGGCTACACCTTC.

In DNA form, the CDR3 reads TGTGCCAGCAGCCCCTTGGGAGCGGGGAACATTCAGTACTTC. Translated: CASSPLGAGNIQYF. V usage is TRBV3-1 (or the pseudogene TRBV3-2) and J usage is TRBJ2-4, with 7 bases fitting TRBD2. CDR3 length: 14 residues. Germline loops: CDR1 LGHDT, CDR2 YNNKEL (reference sequence). The ends lost 4 bases at V and 7 bases at J; junction bases unmatched: 7.

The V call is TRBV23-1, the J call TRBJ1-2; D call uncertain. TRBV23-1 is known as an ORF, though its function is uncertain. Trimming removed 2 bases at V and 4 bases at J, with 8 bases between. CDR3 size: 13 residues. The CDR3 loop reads CASSQRRTYGYTF. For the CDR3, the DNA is TGCGCCAGCAGTCAAAGACGGACCTATGGCTACACCTTC.

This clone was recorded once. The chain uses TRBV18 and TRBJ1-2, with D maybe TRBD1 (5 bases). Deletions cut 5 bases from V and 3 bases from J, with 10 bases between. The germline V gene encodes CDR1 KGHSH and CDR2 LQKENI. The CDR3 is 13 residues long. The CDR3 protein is CASSTDRDYGYTF. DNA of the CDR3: TGTGCCAGCTCAACCGACAGAGACTATGGCTACACCTTC.

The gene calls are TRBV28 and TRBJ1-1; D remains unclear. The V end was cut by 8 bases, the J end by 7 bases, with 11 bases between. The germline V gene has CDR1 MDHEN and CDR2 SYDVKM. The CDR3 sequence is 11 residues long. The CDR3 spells CASDNTFEAFF. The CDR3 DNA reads TGTGCCAGCGATAACACATTTGAAGCTTTCTTT.

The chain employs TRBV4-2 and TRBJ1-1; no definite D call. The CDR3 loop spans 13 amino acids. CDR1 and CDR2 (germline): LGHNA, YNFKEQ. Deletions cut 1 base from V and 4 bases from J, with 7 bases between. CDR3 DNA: TGTGCCAGCAGCCAAGTGGGTCCCACTGAAGCTTTCTTT. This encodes CASSQVGPTEAFF.

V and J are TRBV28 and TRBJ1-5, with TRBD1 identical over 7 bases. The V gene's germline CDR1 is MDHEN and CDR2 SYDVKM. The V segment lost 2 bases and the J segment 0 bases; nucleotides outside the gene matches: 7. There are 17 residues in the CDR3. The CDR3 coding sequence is TGTGCCAGCAGTTTAGAGTGGACAGGCTTTAGCAATCAGCCCCAGCATTTT. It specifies CASSLEWTGFSNQPQHF.

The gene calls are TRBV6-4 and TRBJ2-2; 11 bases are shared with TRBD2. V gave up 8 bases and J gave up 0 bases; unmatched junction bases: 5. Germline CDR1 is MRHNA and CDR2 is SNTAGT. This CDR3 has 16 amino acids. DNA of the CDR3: TGTGCCAGCTCAGGACTAGCGGGCTCGAACACCGGGGAGCTGTTTTTT. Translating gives CASSGLAGSNTGELFF.

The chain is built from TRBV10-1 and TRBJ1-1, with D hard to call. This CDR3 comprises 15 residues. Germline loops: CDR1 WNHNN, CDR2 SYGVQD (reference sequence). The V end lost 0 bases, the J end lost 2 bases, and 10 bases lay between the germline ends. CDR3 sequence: CASSESNGVNTEAFF. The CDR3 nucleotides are TGCGCCAGCAGTGAGTCGAACGGGGTTAACACTGAAGCTTTCTTT.

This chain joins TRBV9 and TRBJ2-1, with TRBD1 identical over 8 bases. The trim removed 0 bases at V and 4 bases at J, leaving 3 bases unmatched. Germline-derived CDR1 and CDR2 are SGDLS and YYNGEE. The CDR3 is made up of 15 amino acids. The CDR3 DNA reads TGTGCCAGCAGCGTAGGGCAGGGGGCGTACAATGAGCAGTTCTTC. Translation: CASSVGQGAYNEQFF.

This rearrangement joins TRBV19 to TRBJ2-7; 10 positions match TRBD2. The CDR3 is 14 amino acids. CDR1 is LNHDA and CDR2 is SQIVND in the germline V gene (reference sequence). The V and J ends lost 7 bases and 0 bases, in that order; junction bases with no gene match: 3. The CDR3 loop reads CASKTSGHSYEQYF. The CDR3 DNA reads TGTGCCAGTAAGACTAGCGGGCACTCCTACGAGCAGTACTTC.

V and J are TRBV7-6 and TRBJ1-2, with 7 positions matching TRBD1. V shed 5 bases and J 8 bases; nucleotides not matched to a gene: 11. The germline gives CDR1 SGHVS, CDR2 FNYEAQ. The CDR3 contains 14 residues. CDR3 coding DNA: TGTGCCAGCAGCCCGAGGGACAGCGGCGGAGGCTACACCTTC. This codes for CASSPRDSGGGYTF.